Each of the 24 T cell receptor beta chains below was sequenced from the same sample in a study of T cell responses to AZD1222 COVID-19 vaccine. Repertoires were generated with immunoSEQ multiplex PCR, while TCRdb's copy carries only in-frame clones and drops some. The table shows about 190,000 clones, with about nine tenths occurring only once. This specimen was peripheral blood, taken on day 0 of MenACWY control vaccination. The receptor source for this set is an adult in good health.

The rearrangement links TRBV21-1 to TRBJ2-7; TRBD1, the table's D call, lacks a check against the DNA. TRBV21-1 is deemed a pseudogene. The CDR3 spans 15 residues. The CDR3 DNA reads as TGTGCCAGCAGCAAAGTTGGTGCCAGCTCCTACGAGCAGTACTTC. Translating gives CASSKVGASSYEQYF.

CDR3 in DNA: TGTGCCAGCGAGGGGGTGGTCAATCAGCCCCAGCATTTT. It specifies CASEGVVNQPQHF. The V call is TRBV28, the J call TRBJ1-5; D may be TRBD1 (6 bases). Germline CDR1 MDHEN, CDR2 SYDVKM. V was shortened by 8 bases and J by 3 bases, with 11 bases between the two germline ends. This CDR3 spans 13 amino acids.

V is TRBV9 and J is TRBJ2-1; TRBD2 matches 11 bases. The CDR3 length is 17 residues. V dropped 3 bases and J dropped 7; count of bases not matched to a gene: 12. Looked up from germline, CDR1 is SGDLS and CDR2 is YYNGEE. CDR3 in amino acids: CASSAGTSGRTHNEQFF. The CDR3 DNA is TGTGCCAGCAGCGCCGGAACTAGCGGGAGAACCCATAATGAGCAGTTCTTC.

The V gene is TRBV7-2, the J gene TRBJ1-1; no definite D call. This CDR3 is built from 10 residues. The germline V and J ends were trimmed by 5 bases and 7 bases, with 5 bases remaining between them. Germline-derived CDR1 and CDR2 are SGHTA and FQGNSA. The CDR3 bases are TGTGCCAGCAGCCGGGGTGAAGCTTTCTTT. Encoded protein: CASSRGEAFF.

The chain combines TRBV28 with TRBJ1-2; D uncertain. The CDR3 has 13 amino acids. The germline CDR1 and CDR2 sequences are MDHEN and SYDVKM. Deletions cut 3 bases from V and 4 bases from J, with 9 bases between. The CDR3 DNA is TGTGCCAGCAGTTTGAGCGTCTCCTATGGCTACACCTTC. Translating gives CASSLSVSYGYTF.

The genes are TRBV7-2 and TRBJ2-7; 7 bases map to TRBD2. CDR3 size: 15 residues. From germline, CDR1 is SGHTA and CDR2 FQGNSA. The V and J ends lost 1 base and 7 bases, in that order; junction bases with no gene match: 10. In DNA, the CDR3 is TGTGCCAGCAGCTTAGGTGTGGGAGGGTCGGGGGAGCAGTACTTC. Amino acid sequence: CASSLGVGGSGEQYF.

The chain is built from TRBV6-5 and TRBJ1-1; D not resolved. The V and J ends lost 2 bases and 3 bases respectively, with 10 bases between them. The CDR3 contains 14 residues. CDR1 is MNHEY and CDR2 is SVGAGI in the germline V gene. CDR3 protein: CASSYVGSYTEAFF. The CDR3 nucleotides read TGTGCCAGCAGTTACGTCGGTTCCTACACTGAAGCTTTCTTT.

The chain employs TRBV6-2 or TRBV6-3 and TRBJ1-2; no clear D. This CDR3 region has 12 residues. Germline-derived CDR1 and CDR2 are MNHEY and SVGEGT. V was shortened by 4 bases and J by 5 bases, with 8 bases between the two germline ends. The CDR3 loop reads CASSSQRYGYTF. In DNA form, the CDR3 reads TGTGCCAGCAGTTCGCAGAGGTATGGCTACACCTTC.

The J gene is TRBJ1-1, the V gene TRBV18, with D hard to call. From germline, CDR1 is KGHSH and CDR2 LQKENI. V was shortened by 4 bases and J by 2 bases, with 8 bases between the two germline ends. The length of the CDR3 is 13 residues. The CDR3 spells CASSQGENTEAFF. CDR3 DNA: TGTGCCAGCTCACAAGGAGAAAACACTGAAGCTTTCTTT.

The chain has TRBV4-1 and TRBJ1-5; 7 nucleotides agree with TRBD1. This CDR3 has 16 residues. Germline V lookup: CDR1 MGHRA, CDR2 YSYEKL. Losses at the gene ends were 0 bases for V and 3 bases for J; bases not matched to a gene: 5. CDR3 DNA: TGCGCCAGCAGCCAAGATGCGGGACAGAACAATCAGCCCCAGCATTTT. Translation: CASSQDAGQNNQPQHF.

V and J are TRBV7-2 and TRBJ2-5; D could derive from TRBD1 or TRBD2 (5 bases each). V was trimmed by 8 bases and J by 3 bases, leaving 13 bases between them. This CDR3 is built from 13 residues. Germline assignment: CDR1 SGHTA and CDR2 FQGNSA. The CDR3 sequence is CASGGRGKETQYF. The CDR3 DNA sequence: TGTGCCAGCGGTGGTCGGGGCAAAGAGACCCAGTACTTC.

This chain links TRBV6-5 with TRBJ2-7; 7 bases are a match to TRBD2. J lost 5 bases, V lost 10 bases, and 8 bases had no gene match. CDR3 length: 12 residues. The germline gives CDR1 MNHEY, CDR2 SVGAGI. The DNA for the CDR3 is TGTGCCACCGGCGAACTAGCGAACGAGCAGTACTTC. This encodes CATGELANEQYF.

The CDR3, as DNA: TGTGCCAGCAGCCTAACCCGGGCGGACGGTAGCAATCAGCCCCAGCATTTT. The encoded protein is CASSLTRADGSNQPQHF. V is TRBV7-8 and J is TRBJ1-5, with D unresolved. Germline values: CDR1 SGHVS, CDR2 FQNEAQ. The CDR3 contains 17 residues. The V end was cut by 5 bases, the J end by 0 bases, with 17 bases between.

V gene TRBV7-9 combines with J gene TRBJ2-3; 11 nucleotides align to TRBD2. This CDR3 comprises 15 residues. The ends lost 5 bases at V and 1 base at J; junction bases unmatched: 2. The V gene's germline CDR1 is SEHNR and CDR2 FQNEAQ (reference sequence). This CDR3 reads CASSTTSGGTDTQYF. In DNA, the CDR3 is TGTGCCAGCAGCACGACTAGCGGGGGCACAGATACGCAGTATTTT. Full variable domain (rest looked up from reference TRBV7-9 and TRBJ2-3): DTGVSQNPRHKITKRGQNVTFRCDPISEHNRLYWYRQTLGQGPEFLTYFQNEAQLEKSRLLSDRFSAERPKGSFSTLEIQRTEQGDSAMYLCASSTTSGGTDTQYFGPGTRLTVL.

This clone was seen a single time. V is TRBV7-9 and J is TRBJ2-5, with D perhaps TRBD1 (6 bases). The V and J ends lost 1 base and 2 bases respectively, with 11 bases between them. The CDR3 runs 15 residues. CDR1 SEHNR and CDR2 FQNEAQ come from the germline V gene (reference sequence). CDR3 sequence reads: CASSLGTGLQETQYF. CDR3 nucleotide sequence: TGTGCCAGCAGCTTAGGAACAGGGCTTCAAGAGACCCAGTACTTC.

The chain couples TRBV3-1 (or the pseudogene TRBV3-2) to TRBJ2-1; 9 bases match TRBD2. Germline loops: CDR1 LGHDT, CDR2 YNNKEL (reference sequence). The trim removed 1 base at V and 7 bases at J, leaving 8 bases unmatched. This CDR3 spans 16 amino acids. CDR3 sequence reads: CASSQVPGLARNEQFF. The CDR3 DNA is TGTGCCAGCAGCCAAGTCCCGGGACTAGCTCGGAATGAGCAGTTCTTC.

Here the CDR3 reads CASSRTGVTGELFF. For the CDR3, the DNA is TGTGCCAGTAGTCGGACAGGGGTCACCGGGGAGCTGTTTTTT. The rearrangement joins TRBV19 to TRBJ2-2, with 9 bases identical to TRBD1. The CDR3 sequence is 14 residues long. In germline, CDR1 is LNHDA, CDR2 SQIVND (reference sequence). The V segment lost 5 bases and the J segment 4 bases; nucleotides outside the gene matches: 2.

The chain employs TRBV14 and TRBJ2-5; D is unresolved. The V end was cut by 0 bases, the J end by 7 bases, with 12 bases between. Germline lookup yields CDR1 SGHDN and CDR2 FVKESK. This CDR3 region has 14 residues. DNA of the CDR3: TGTGCCAGCAGCCAAGAAGGCTTCTGGGGGACCCAGTACTTC. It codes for CASSQEGFWGTQYF.

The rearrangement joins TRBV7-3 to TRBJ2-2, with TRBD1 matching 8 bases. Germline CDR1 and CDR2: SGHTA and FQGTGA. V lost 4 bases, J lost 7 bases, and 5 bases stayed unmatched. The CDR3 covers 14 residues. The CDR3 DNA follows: TGTGCCAGCAGCTCGACAGGGGCGAGCGGGGAGCTGTTTTTT. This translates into CASSSTGASGELFF.

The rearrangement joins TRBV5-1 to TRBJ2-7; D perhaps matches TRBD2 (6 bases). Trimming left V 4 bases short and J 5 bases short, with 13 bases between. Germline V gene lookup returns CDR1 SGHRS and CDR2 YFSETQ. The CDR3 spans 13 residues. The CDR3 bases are TGCGCCAGCAGCCAAGGTTCGGGGGACGAGCAGTACTTC. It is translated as CASSQGSGDEQYF.

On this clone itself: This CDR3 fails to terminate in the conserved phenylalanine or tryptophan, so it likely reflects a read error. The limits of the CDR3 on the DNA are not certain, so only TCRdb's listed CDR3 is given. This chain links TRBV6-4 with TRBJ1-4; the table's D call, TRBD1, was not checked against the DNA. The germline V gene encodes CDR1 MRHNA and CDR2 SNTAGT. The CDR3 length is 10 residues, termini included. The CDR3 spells CASSERDIAK.

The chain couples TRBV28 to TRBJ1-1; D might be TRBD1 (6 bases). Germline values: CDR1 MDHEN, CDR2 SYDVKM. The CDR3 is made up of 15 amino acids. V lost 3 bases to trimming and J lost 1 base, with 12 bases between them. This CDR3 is CASSLGALGNTEAFF. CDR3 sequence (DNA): TGTGCCAGCAGTTTGGGGGCCCTGGGGAACACTGAAGCTTTCTTT. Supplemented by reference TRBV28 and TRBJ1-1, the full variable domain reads DVKVTQSSRYLVKRTGEKVFLECVQDMDHENMFWYRQDPGLGLRLIYFSYDVKMKEKGDIPEGYSVSREKKERFSLILESASTNQTSMYLCASSLGALGNTEAFFGQGTRLTVV.

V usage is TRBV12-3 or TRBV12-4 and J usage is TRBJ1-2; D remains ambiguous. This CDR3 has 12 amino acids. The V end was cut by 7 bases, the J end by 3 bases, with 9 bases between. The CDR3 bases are TGTGCCAGCACGACGGGTGACTATGGCTACACCTTC. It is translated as CASTTGDYGYTF.

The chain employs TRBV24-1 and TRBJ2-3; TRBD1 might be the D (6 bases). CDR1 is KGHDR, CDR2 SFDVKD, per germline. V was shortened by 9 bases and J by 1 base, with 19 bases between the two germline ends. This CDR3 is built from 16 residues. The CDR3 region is CATQHGQTSGTDTQYF. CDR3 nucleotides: TGTGCCACCCAACATGGACAGACTTCGGGCACAGATACGCAGTATTTT.